This TCR beta chain was documented in a study of blood T cell repertoires in COVID-19 (TCRdb year 2020). A note on the overall study: Samples covering the acute and convalescent phases of COVID-19 were provided by collaborators in the United States, Italy and Spain. The material from the prospective study consisted of cDNA or gDNA derived from T cells, B-cell-depleted T cells, or PBMCs. Deeply sampled blood TCRbeta repertoires from subjects exposed to, actively infected with, or recovered from COVID-19 were included in the dataset. The repertoires were made available in a free public database intended to serve as a resource for research on the immune response to SARS-CoV-2. Samples came from the ongoing ImmuneRACE study (first 160 participants) plus 1,254 subjects from 6 global collaborators. Nearly every sample came with metadata listing a de-identified subject ID, COVID-19 status, age in years and sex. Where available, HLA class I and class II types were taken from metadata supplied by the sample provider and were not determined by assay-based typing. The study at large found these results: Clinical and demographic metadata were provided uncurated, with the amount varying by source and participant.

TCRbeta CDR3 regions were amplified from genomic DNA using the immunoSEQ Assay, a bias-controlled multiplex PCR. Per the original workflow: Within the assay, amplification of reference gene primers was used to estimate how many nucleated cells each sample contained. To quantify the absolute abundance of each unique TCRbeta CDR3 rearrangement, sequence reads were collapsed and filtered. Productive Simpson clonality was computed per sample as the square root of Simpson's diversity index over productive rearrangements. TCRdb mirrors the immuneACCESS table, restricted to in-frame sequences. Some clones are absent from its copies; in checked studies, under half trace to an unresolved V gene, and the reason for the others is unknown. The V and J calls and clone size are taken from that table; D and trimming were inferred from the DNA. This sample is represented by about 140,000 clones; more than 80% of them were singletons. The ten most abundant clones make up approximately 11% of the sample.

CDR1 SGHTA and CDR2 FQGNSA are derived from the germline V gene. Trimming removed 8 bases from V and 5 bases from J; the gene matches leave 5 bases unexplained. Taken from cysteine to phenylalanine, the CDR3 has 13 residues. Only the CDR3 portion is preserved as DNA: 39 bases, with reading frame beginning at the first base. The collaborating institutions used their own protocols to collect whole blood in K2EDTA tubes. For TCRbeta analysis, collaborators shipped samples as frozen whole blood, isolated PBMCs, or DNA extracted from either of those sample types. To note about this clone: The antigen this receptor binds is unknown. There are no base qualities to consult, and no much larger clone falls within one base.

The sample taken for sequencing was peripheral blood. The chain joins TRBV7-2 to TRBJ2-5; the junction holds 10 bases that match TRBD1. The origin of this receptor is an elderly woman with acute or convalescent COVID-19. CDR3 sequence: CASAGQGGETQYF. At the DNA level, the sequence is TGTGCCAGCGCCGGACAGGGGGGCGAGACCCAGTACTTC.